This T cell receptor (beta chain) was captured by sequencing in a study of Graves' ophthalmopathy and Graves' hyperthyroidism. Amplification targeted the TCR beta CDR3 regions, with RNA transcripts as the source material. First-round RT-PCR employed HTBI primers, with a second-round multiplex PCR after it. TCRdb fed the multiplex PCR reads into MiXCR, producing one record per CDR3 protein. The data show 300,000 to 400,000 distinct CDR3 sequences, with roughly 15% seen just once and around 12% held by the top ten. Germline CDR1 SGHTA, CDR2 FQGNSA. The CDR3 totals 15 residues. V dropped 5 bases and J dropped 4 bases, with 17 bases sitting between them. This clonotype has a count of ten or more.

The sequence was collected from an adult man with Graves' ophthalmopathy. The V and J genes are TRBV7-2 and TRBJ2-5; D is ambiguous. The sequenced sample consisted of peripheral blood. The CDR3 is CASSPRVGMAETQYF. For the CDR3, the DNA is TGTGCCAGCAGCCCCAGAGTGGGGATGGCAGAGACCCAGTACTTC.